The rows below give T cell receptor beta chains drawn from one sample of a study of PD-L1 blockade in urothelial cancer. TCRdb's copy holds only in-frame clones and misses some; the assay was immunoSEQ multiplex PCR. Here the sample spans more than 85,000 clones, around 93% being singletons. This specimen consisted of PBMCs, obtained around atezolizumab (anti-PD-L1) treatment. The receptors originated from an elderly woman with urothelial cancer. Both conserved end residues are part of each CDR3. D genes are given only for firm matches. Rows give clone size only sometimes, using once, few, many, or a class for an expanded clone.

D gene	clone size	V gene	J gene	CDR3 DNA	CDR3 protein
-	-	TRBV30	TRBJ1-1	TGTGCCTGGAGTGTAGGGGGACCTGAAGCTTTCTTT	CAWSVGGPEAFF
-	few	TRBV5-1	TRBJ2-1	TGCGCCAGCAGCCCACGAGAGGTAGGGACTTCATTCGGGGGCTCCTACAATGAGCAGTTCTTC	CASSPREVGTSFGGSYNEQFF
TRBD1	-	TRBV10-1	TRBJ2-7	TGCGCCAGCAGTGTTCCGGGACAGGGCGAGCAGTACTTC	CASSVPGQGEQYF
TRBD2	few	TRBV7-2	TRBJ2-1	TGTGCCAGCAGCACACCGACTAGCGGTCTTCGGCAGTTCTTC	CASSTPTSGLRQFF
TRBD1	-	TRBV6-1	TRBJ2-7	TGTGCCAGCCTGAACAGGGGCTCCTACGAGCAGTACTTC	CASLNRGSYEQYF
-	-	TRBV19	TRBJ2-7	TGTGCCAGTAGTAACCTCCAGGCATACGAGCAGTACTTC	CASSNLQAYEQYF
-	-	TRBV6-6	TRBJ1-1	TGTGCCAGCAGTGATCCCGGGACATTCACTGAAGCTTTCTTT	CASSDPGTFTEAFF
-	-	TRBV27	TRBJ2-2	TGTGCCAGCAGTTTAACGCCTCGGAGGACCGGGGAGCTGTTTTTT	CASSLTPRRTGELFF
-	-	TRBV7-2	TRBJ2-1	TGTGCCAGCAGCGTATTACTAGAAGAGCAGTTCTTC	CASSVLLEEQFF
-	-	TRBV5-6	TRBJ2-1	TGTGCCAGCAGCTTGTTCCTCGAGCAGTTCTTC	CASSLFLEQFF
-	few	TRBV19	TRBJ1-5	TGTGCCAGTAGTCTCCGGCAGGGCAATAGCAATCAGCCCCAGCATTTT	CASSLRQGNSNQPQHF
TRBD2	-	TRBV7-9	TRBJ2-3	TGTGCCAGCAGCACCATAGCGGGAGGGACAGATACGCAGTATTTT	CASSTIAGGTDTQYF
-	-	TRBV28	TRBJ2-7	TGTGCCAGCACCCCTTCCGGGATCTACGAGCAGTACTTC	CASTPSGIYEQYF
TRBD2	-	TRBV18	TRBJ2-1	TGTGCCAGCTCACCAAGCTCGGGGGGGGAGCAGTTCTTC	CASSPSSGGEQFF
-	-	TRBV5-1	TRBJ2-1	TGCGCCAGCAGCTTGGATGTTCGTGAGCAGTTCTTC	CASSLDVREQFF
-	-	TRBV6-6	TRBJ2-6	TGTGCCTCAGCCCCCTCCAGGGGATTCGGGGCCAACGTCCTGACTTTC	CASAPSRGFGANVLTF
-	-	TRBV5-1	TRBJ1-2	TGCGCCAGCAGCTTGCTGGTTGACAGCCTCTACACCTTC	CASSLLVDSLYTF
TRBD1	few	TRBV30	TRBJ2-5	TGTGCCTGGACCAGACAGGGCCAAGAGACCCAGTACTTC	CAWTRQGQETQYF
-	-	TRBV7-3	TRBJ2-3	TGTGCCAGCAGCGTACTGAGCACAGATACGCAGTATTTT	CASSVLSTDTQYF
-	-	TRBV6-1	TRBJ1-1	TGTGCCAGCAACGGGGGGAACACGAACACTGAAGCTTTCTTT	CASNGGNTNTEAFF
TRBD1	-	TRBV11-2	TRBJ2-2	TGTGCCAGCAGAGCGGGACAGGGAAACACCGGGGAGCTGTTTTTT	CASRAGQGNTGELFF
-	-	TRBV18	TRBJ2-1	TGTGCCAGCTCACCTCAGAGTGGGCCAAACAATGAGCAGTTCTTC	CASSPQSGPNNEQFF
-	few	TRBV20-1	TRBJ1-2	TGCAGTGCTCCATGGGGCGGCTACACCTTC	CSAPWGGYTF
TRBD1	-	TRBV9	TRBJ2-3	TGTGCCAGCAGCGTAGGACAGGGAGCGACAGATACGCAGTATTTT	CASSVGQGATDTQYF
TRBD2	once	TRBV19	TRBJ2-3	TGTGCCAGTAGTCCAGGCGGGAGACAAGATACGCAGTATTTT	CASSPGGRQDTQYF
TRBD2	once	TRBV19	TRBJ2-5	TGTGCCAGTAGTAGGGGAGGGGCTTTGGTAGAGACCCAGTACTTC	CASSRGGALVETQYF
TRBD1	-	TRBV19	TRBJ2-7	TGTGCCAGTAGTACAACCCGGGACAGAAGAAGCTCCTACGAGCAGTACTTC	CASSTTRDRRSSYEQYF
-	-	TRBV10-2	TRBJ1-1	TGCGCCAGCAGTGAGCAGGGAGGGACTGAAGCTTTCTTT	CASSEQGGTEAFF
-	-	TRBV5-4	TRBJ1-3	TGTGCCAGCAGCGGGGGCCCTCAACCTGGCCTAACTGGAAACACCATATATTTT	CASSGGPQPGLTGNTIYF